Reported below is one T cell receptor (beta chain). This specimen belongs to a study of blood T cell repertoires in COVID-19. Study-wide context: PBMCs, B-cell-depleted T cells, or T cells provided the cDNA or gDNA that made up the material.

Categorization into cohorts depended on clinical history that participants reported. Symptom resolution, clearance, or two negative PCRs marked the recovered donors of Cohort 3. Germline CDR1 reads GTSNPN; CDR2 reads SVGIG (reference sequence). The ends were cut back, 3 bases at V and 5 bases at J, with 13 bases in the middle. The CDR3 consists of 13 residues. As processed by the authors: How many nucleated cells were present was estimated from reference gene primer amplification. Clones were read by immunoSEQ multiplex PCR, and TCRdb kept only the in-frame ones, dropping some. V and J calls and clone size are copied from that table; D and trimming were computed from the DNA. The sample has over 250,000 clones, approximately 92% seen once; the top ten hold 1% to 1.3%.

The TCR was taken from a woman in her twenties or thirties who had recovered from COVID-19. This rearrangement joins TRBV30 to TRBJ2-5; D might be TRBD2 (6 bases). The specimen sequenced was PBMCs or T cells enriched from blood (not recorded which). This CDR3 reads CAWRVGAGETQYF. The DNA of the CDR3 is TGTGCCTGGAGAGTGGGCGCGGGGGAGACCCAGTACTTC.